This TCR beta chain derives from a study of control samples from healthy donors and cancer patients. Germline V gene data show CDR1 as MDHEN and CDR2 as SYDVKM. J gave up 5 bases and V 3 bases, and 8 bases lay outside the gene matches. This CDR3 is built from 15 residues. The assay was immunoSEQ multiplex PCR, and TCRdb's table has in-frame clones only and misses some. The table lists under 150,000 clones, about 90% of them singletons. Specimen: PBMCs. The TCR was taken from a man in his fifties or sixties with head and neck cancer. The chain joins TRBV28 to TRBJ1-1, with 8 bases that match TRBD1. The CDR3, as DNA: TGTGCCAGCAGTTTGGACAGGGCCTTTGTGACTGAAGCTTTCTTT. Translation: CASSLDRAFVTEAFF.